This TCR beta chain was identified during a study of blood T cell repertoires in COVID-19. Across the whole study: Samples taken during acute and convalescent COVID-19 were collected in the United States, Italy and Spain. The analysed material was cDNA or gDNA that came from T cells, B-cell-depleted T cells, or PBMCs.

Per the germline V gene, CDR1 is MDHEN and CDR2 is SYDVKM. Trimming pared 8 bases from V and 0 bases from J, leaving 14 bases between. This CDR3 has 14 residues. The Seattle patients joined while their infection was active and were tracked longitudinally afterward. Authors' data handling: Counts of nucleated cells, estimated from reference gene primer amplification, were obtained. Generated by immunoSEQ multiplex PCR, the TCRdb table keeps only in-frame clones and is missing some. D and trimming were read from the DNA, whereas the V and J calls and clone size are those reported in that table. The sample records 250,000 to 350,000 clones, 80% to 95% being singletons.

The receptor's source is a woman aged 30 to 39 with COVID-19, enrolled during active disease. Sequencing used peripheral blood. The V call is TRBV28, the J call TRBJ2-7; D unclear. The CDR3 nucleotides are TGTGCCAGCGGGTCCCTAGATAGCTCCTACGAGCAGTACTTC. It encodes CASGSLDSSYEQYF.